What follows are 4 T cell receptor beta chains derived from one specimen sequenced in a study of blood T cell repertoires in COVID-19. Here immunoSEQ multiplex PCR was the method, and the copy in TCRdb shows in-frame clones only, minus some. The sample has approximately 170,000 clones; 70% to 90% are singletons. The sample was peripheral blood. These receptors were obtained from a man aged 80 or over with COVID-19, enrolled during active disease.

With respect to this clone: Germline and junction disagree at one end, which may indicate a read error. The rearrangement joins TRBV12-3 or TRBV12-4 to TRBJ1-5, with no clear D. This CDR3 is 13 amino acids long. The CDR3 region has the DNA TGTGCCAGCGGTTTCCAGTACAATCAGCCCCAGCATTTT. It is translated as CASGFQYNQPQHF.

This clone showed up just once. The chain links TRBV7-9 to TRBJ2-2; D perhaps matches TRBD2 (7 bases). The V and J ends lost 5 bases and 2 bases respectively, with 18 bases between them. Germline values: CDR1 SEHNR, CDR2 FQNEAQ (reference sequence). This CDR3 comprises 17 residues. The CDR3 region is CASSRWGGGENTGELFF. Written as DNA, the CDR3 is TGTGCCAGCAGCCGGTGGGGGGGCGGAGAAAACACCGGGGAGCTGTTTTTT.

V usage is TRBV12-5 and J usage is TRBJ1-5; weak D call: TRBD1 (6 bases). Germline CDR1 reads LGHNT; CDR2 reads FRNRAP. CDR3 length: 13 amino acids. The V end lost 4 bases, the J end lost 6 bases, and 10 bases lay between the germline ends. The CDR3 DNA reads TGTGCTAGTGGTTACCTCAGGGGTCAGCCCCAGCATTTT. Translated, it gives CASGYLRGQPQHF.

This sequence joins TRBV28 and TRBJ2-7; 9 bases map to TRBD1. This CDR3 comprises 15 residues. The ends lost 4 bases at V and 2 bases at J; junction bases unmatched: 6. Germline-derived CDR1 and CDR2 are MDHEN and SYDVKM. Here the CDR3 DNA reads TGTGCCAGCAGTTCGCCATGGACAGGGGCCTACGAGCAGTACTTC. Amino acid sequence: CASSSPWTGAYEQYF.